This entry lists 23 T cell receptor beta chains sequenced from one sample in a study of cytomegalovirus exposure and HLA in healthy donors. The study ran its PCR with 60 Vbeta and 13 Jbeta primers. Measured with immunoSEQ multiplex PCR; TCRdb has only the in-frame clones, and not every one. The data contain 130,000 to 150,000 clones, 80% of them singletons. The specimen sequenced was PBMCs. The receptors were gathered from a man between 35 and 55 years old in good health and CMV-seropositive.

The DNA of the CDR3 is TGTGCCAGCAGCGCCTCCGGGACAGGGATGAACACTGAAGCTTTCTTT. It codes for CASSASGTGMNTEAFF. V gene TRBV7-9 combines with J gene TRBJ1-1; 9 bases fit TRBD1. After removal of 5 bases from V and 0 bases from J, the junction contained 7 bases not matched to a gene. CDR3 size: 16 residues. Germline assignment: CDR1 SEHNR and CDR2 FQNEAQ (reference sequence).

This clone occurred a few times. The CDR3 DNA is TGTGCCAGCAGCCCGCCGGGACTAGCGGGATCCTACGAGCAGTACTTC. Its translation: CASSPPGLAGSYEQYF. The chain combines TRBV7-9 with TRBJ2-7; 13 bases are a match to TRBD2. CDR1 and CDR2 from the germline V gene are SEHNR and FQNEAQ (reference sequence). The CDR3 contains 16 residues. V lost 5 bases, J lost 1 base, and 5 bases stayed unmatched.

This clone was seen a few times. The chain combines TRBV7-9 with TRBJ1-2; weak D call: TRBD1 (5 bases). There are 14 residues in the CDR3. Germline V gene data show CDR1 as SEHNR and CDR2 as FQNEAQ (reference sequence). Trimming removed 0 bases at V and 8 bases at J, with 13 bases between. CDR3 in amino acids: CASSLAKGQGGYTF. The CDR3 coding sequence is TGTGCCAGCAGCTTAGCGAAGGGGCAGGGAGGCTACACCTTC. Full variable domain (remainder filled in from reference TRBV7-9 and TRBJ1-2): DTGVSQNPRHKITKRGQNVTFRCDPISEHNRLYWYRQTLGQGPEFLTYFQNEAQLEKSRLLSDRFSAERPKGSFSTLEIQRTEQGDSAMYLCASSLAKGQGGYTFGSGTRLTVV.

The chain has TRBV6-5 and TRBJ1-2, with unresolved D. Germline V gene sequence: CDR1 MNHEY, CDR2 SVGAGI. V was cut by 2 bases and J by 8 bases, with 18 bases left in between. CDR3 length: 15 residues. The CDR3 reads CASSYREVASVGYTF. The CDR3 nucleotides are TGTGCCAGCAGTTACAGAGAGGTGGCATCGGTGGGCTACACCTTC.

This clone has just one count. The chain is built from TRBV9 and TRBJ1-2, with TRBD1 identical over 7 bases. Germline V CDR1 and CDR2: SGDLS, YYNGEE. V shed 4 bases, J shed 4 bases, and the junction held 7 bases outside the gene matches. The CDR3 consists of 14 residues. This chain's CDR3 is CASSPSGQFYGYTF. The CDR3 nucleotides read TGTGCCAGCAGCCCCTCGGGACAGTTCTATGGCTACACCTTC.

The rearrangement joins TRBV30 to TRBJ2-2; D perhaps matches TRBD2 (5 bases). The CDR3 spans 11 residues. V was clipped by 4 bases and J by 6 bases, with 6 bases between them. Germline CDR1 GTSNPN, CDR2 SVGIG (reference sequence). In nucleotides, the CDR3 is TGTGCCTGGACGAGGGCCGGGGAGCTGTTTTTT. Translation: CAWTRAGELFF.

This chain links TRBV7-8 with TRBJ2-3; 9 nucleotides agree with TRBD2. Unmatched junction bases numbered 14, after V lost 5 bases and J lost 2 bases. CDR1 SGHVS and CDR2 FQNEAQ come from the germline V gene. The CDR3 runs to 18 residues. The CDR3: CASSPRGASGVFTDTQYF. CDR3 bases: TGTGCCAGCAGCCCTAGAGGCGCTAGCGGGGTATTCACAGATACGCAGTATTTT.

This chain links TRBV9 with TRBJ2-1; TRBD1 matches 9 bases. Germline assignment: CDR1 SGDLS and CDR2 YYNGEE. The CDR3 is 14 residues long. Trimming took 4 bases from V and 9 from J; bases not matched to a gene: 8. The CDR3 coding sequence is TGTGCCAGCAGCATCCGGACAGGGGAGGCTGAGCAGTTCTTC. This translates into CASSIRTGEAEQFF.

The chain joins TRBV6-5 to TRBJ1-2, with D possibly TRBD1 on 5 matching bases. The CDR3 loop spans 13 amino acids. Germline loops: CDR1 MNHEY, CDR2 SVGAGI. The V end lost 6 bases, the J end lost 6 bases, and 14 bases lay between the germline ends. This CDR3 reads CASRSGGMDGYTF. CDR3 sequence (DNA): TGTGCCAGCAGATCGGGGGGGATGGATGGCTACACCTTC.

The chain links TRBV27 to TRBJ1-4; a possible D gene is TRBD1 (5 bases). The CDR3 consists of 19 residues. Germline V gene lookup returns CDR1 MNHEY and CDR2 SMNVEV (reference sequence). Trimming took 6 bases from V and 0 from J, leaving 23 bases between them. DNA for the CDR3: TGTGCCAGCAGCCTGGCCCCCCCTCGGGGGGGAGCAACTAATGAAAAACTGTTTTTT. Its protein product is CASSLAPPRGGATNEKLFF.

This clone was recorded many times. This chain links TRBV4-3 with TRBJ1-3; D is undetermined. The CDR3 sequence is 16 residues long. Per germline, CDR1 LGHNA and CDR2 YSLEER. V was pared by 5 bases and J by 0 bases, with 14 bases between. CDR3 DNA: TGCGCCAGCAGCAATGCTTTTCCCAGCTCTGGAAACACCATATATTTT. As protein: CASSNAFPSSGNTIYF.

This clone was seen once. The chain couples TRBV5-1 to TRBJ1-1, with a tentative D call TRBD1 (5 bases). Germline CDR1 is SGHRS and CDR2 is YFSETQ. V was cut by 4 bases and J by 1 base, with 20 bases left in between. The CDR3 consists of 17 residues. The CDR3 loop is CASSVIGATSSNTEAFF. Here the CDR3 DNA reads TGCGCCAGCAGCGTTATAGGGGCGACCTCTTCGAACACTGAAGCTTTCTTT.

The chain recombines TRBV6-1 with TRBJ2-2, with a tentative D call TRBD1 (6 bases). There are 16 residues in the CDR3. Trimming removed 2 bases from V and 0 bases from J, with 10 bases in between. The germline CDR1 and CDR2 sequences are MNHNS and SASEGT. CDR3 in DNA: TGTGCCAGCAGTGAACCCGAGGGGGCGAACACCGGGGAGCTGTTTTTT. Amino acid sequence: CASSEPEGANTGELFF.

The rearrangement uses TRBV28 and TRBJ2-5, with D maybe TRBD1 (5 bases). Trimming took off 10 bases at V and 5 bases at J, with 17 bases between the two ends. From germline, CDR1 is MDHEN and CDR2 SYDVKM. The CDR3 totals 13 residues. In DNA form, the CDR3 reads TGTGCCACCAACCTGGGGCCGGCGGAGACCCAGTACTTC. Its protein product is CATNLGPAETQYF.

The chain recombines TRBV5-6 with TRBJ1-1; 7 nucleotides line up with TRBD1. The CDR3 spans 18 residues. With V trimmed by 0 bases and J by 4 bases, 15 bases remained unmatched. In germline, CDR1 is SGHDT, CDR2 YYEEEE. CDR3 residues: CASSLAGDRVMLGTEAFF. The CDR3 nucleotides are TGTGCCAGCAGCTTGGCCGGCGACAGGGTTATGTTGGGCACTGAAGCTTTCTTT.

As regards this clone: One end of the junction fails to match germline, which may point to a read error. The chain recombines TRBV7-7 with TRBJ2-2; D unresolved. There are 12 residues in the CDR3. Germline CDR1 and CDR2: SSHAT and FNYEAQ (reference sequence). This CDR3 reads CASSPFPGELFF. As DNA, the CDR3 is TGTGCTAGCAGCCCGTTCCCCGGGGAGCTGTTTTTT.

As to this clone: Other DNA sequences in the same sample also yield this CDR3. The rearrangement links TRBV29-1 to TRBJ1-1, with D perhaps TRBD1 (5 bases). V gave up 1 base and J gave up 4 bases, with 7 bases separating them. Germline V gene lookup returns CDR1 SQVTM and CDR2 ANQGSEA. CDR3 length: 12 amino acids. CDR3 DNA: TGCAGCGTTGAAGCAGGGCGCACTGAAGCTTTCTTT. Protein product: CSVEAGRTEAFF.

The chain uses TRBV18 and TRBJ2-6; TRBD1 agrees at 8 bases. This CDR3 has 15 amino acids. V dropped 4 bases and J dropped 6; count of bases not matched to a gene: 5. Germline CDR1 and CDR2: KGHSH and LQKENI. CDR3 sequence: CASSLGQGLANVLTF. CDR3 sequence (DNA): TGTGCCAGCTCACTTGGACAGGGCTTGGCCAACGTCCTGACTTTC.

The chain joins TRBV19 to TRBJ2-3; TRBD1 matches 8 bases. The CDR3 loop spans 16 amino acids. Germline V lookup: CDR1 LNHDA, CDR2 SQIVND (reference sequence). After removal of 2 bases from V and 1 base from J, the junction contained 5 bases not matched to a gene. CDR3 bases: TGTGCCAGTAGTATACCCCAGACAGGGGGCACAGATACGCAGTATTTT. The encoded protein is CASSIPQTGGTDTQYF.

The chain joins TRBV11-2 to TRBJ2-3, with 9 nucleotides matching TRBD1. With 5 bases clipped from V and 3 bases from J, the junction kept 6 bases outside the gene matches. There are 15 residues in the CDR3. Germline loops: CDR1 SGHAT, CDR2 FQNNGV. The CDR3 bases are TGTGCCAGCAGCACTACAGGGGGCCGAACAGATACGCAGTATTTT. This translates into CASSTTGGRTDTQYF.

The rearrangement links TRBV28 to TRBJ2-5, with a possible D match to TRBD2 (6 bases). The germline gives CDR1 MDHEN, CDR2 SYDVKM. This CDR3 is built from 14 residues. Trimming left V 5 bases short and J 5 bases short, with 15 bases between. In nucleotides, the CDR3 is TGTGCCAGCAGTCGAAGGGCCCGGGGGGAGACCCAGTACTTC. Its translation: CASSRRARGETQYF.

This clone was seen just once. The rearrangement joins TRBV4-3 to TRBJ2-7; 11 positions match TRBD1. Germline CDR1 LGHNA, CDR2 YSLEER. The CDR3 runs to 17 residues. Trimming at V came to 0 bases and at J to 5 bases, leaving 9 bases not matched to a gene. The CDR3 bases are TGCGCCAGCAGCCAAGATTATGGGACAGGGGGTGGGGACGAGCAGTACTTC. Its protein is CASSQDYGTGGGDEQYF.

The chain combines TRBV5-1 with TRBJ1-1, with 7 positions matching TRBD1. This CDR3 is 15 amino acids long. The junction had 9 bases not matched to a gene; V was cut back by 3 bases and J by 4 bases. The germline V gene has CDR1 SGHRS and CDR2 YFSETQ. Written as DNA, the CDR3 is TGCGCCAGCAGCTCGGATGGACAGGCCCCCACTGAAGCTTTCTTT. Translated, it gives CASSSDGQAPTEAFF.